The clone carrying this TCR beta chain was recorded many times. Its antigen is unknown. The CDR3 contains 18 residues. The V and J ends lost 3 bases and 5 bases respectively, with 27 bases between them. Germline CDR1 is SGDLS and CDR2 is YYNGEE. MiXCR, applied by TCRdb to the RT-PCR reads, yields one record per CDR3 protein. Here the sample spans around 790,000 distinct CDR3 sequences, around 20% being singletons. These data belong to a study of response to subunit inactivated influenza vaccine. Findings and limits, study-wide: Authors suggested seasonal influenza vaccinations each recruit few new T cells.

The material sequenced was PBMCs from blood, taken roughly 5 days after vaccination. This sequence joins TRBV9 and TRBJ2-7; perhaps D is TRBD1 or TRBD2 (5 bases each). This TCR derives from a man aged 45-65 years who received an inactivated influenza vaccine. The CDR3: CASSAIHVPGLLSNEQYF. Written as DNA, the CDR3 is TGTGCCAGCAGCGCGATCCACGTCCCGGGGCTTCTTTCGAACGAGCAGTACTTC.